This T cell receptor beta chain was retrieved from a study of blood T cell repertoires in COVID-19. Study summary: The samples span acute and convalescent COVID-19 from the United States, Italy and Spain. In each case, the material was cDNA or gDNA derived from T cells, B-cell-depleted T cells, or PBMCs.

The germline CDR1 and CDR2 sequences are LNHDA and SQIVND (reference sequence). The CDR3 is 10 amino acids. Trimming stripped 7 bases from V and 3 bases from J, with 4 bases between. Authors' analysis steps: Reference gene primer amplification gave estimated nucleated cell counts. TCRdb's copy holds only in-frame clones and misses some; the assay was immunoSEQ multiplex PCR. V and J calls and clone size are given by that table; D and trimming were obtained from the DNA. The repertoire includes around 400,000 clones, over 75% of them detected once, and about 10% sits in the top ten. Patients in Seattle were enrolled during active infection, then followed longitudinally.

The source is a woman aged 30 to 39 with COVID-19, enrolled during active disease. The sequencing sample was made of peripheral blood. This chain joins TRBV19 and TRBJ2-7; no firm D call. This CDR3 reads CASIYYEQYF. DNA of the CDR3: TGTGCCAGTATATACTACGAGCAGTACTTC.